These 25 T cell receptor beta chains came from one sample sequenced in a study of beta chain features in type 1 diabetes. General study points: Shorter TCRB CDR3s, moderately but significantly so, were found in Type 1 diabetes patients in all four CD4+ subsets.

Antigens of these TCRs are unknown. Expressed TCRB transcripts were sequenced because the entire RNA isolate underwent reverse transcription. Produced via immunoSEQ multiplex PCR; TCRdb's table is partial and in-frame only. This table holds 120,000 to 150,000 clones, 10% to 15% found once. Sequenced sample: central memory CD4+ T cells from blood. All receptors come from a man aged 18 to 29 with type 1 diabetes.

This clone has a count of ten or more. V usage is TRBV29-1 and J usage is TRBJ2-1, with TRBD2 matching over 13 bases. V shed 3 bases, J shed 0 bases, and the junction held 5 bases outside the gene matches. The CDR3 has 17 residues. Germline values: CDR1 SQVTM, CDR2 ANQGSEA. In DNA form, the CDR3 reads TGCAGCGTTGACGGGACTAGCGGGACGATCTCCTACAATGAGCAGTTCTTC. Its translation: CSVDGTSGTISYNEQFF.

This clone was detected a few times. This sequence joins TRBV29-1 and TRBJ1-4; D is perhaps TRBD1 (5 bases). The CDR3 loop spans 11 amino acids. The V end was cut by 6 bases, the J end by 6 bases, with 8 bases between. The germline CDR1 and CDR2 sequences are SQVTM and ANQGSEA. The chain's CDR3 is CSVAGYEKLFF. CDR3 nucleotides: TGCAGCGTCGCAGGGTATGAAAAACTGTTTTTT. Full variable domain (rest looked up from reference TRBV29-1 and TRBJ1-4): SAVISQKPSRDICQRGTSLTIQCQVDSQVTMMFWYRQQPGQSLTLIATANQGSEATYESGFVIDKFPISRPNLTFSTLTVSNMSPEDSSIYLCSVAGYEKLFFGSGTQLSVL.

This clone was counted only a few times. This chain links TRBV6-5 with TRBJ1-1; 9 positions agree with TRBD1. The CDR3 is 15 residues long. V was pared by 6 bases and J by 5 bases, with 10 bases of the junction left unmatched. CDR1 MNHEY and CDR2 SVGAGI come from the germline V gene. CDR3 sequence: CASRATGGVRTEAFF. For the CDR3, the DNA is TGTGCCAGCAGAGCTACAGGGGGCGTTCGGACTGAAGCTTTCTTT.

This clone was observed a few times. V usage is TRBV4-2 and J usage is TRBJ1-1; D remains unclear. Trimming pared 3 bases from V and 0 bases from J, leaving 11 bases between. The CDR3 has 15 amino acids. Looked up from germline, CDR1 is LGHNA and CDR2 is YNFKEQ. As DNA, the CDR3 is TGTGCCAGCAGCCAGGGAGCGATCATGAACACTGAAGCTTTCTTT. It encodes CASSQGAIMNTEAFF.

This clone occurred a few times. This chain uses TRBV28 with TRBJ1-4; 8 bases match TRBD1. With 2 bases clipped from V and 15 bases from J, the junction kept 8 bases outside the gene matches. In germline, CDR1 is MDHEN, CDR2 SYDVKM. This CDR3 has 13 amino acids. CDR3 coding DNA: TGTGCCAGCAGTTTACTAGACAGGGGCAGGTTGTTTTTT. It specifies CASSLLDRGRLFF.

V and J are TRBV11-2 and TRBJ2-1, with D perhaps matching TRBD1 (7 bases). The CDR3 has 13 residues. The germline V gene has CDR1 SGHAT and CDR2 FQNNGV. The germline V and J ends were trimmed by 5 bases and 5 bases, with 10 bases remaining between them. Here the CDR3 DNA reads TGTGCCAGCAGCCAGGGGGGCCACAATGAGCAGTTCTTC. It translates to CASSQGGHNEQFF.

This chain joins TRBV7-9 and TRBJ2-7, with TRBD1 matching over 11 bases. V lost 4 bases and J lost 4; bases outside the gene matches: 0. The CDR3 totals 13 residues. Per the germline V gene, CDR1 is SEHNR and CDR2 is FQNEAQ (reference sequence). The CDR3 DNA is TGTGCCAGCAGCTGGGACAGGGGGTACGAGCAGTACTTC. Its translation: CASSWDRGYEQYF.

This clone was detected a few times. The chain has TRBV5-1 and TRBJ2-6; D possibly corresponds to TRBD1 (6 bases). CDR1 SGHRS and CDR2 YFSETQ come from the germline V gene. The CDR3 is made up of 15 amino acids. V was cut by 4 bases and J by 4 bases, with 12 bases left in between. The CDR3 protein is CASSPSGVGANVLTF. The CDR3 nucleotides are TGCGCCAGCAGCCCTTCAGGGGTCGGGGCCAACGTCCTGACTTTC. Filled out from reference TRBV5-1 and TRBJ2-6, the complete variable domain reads KAGVTQTPRYLIKTRGQQVTLSCSPISGHRSVSWYQQTPGQGLQFLFEYFSETQRNKGNFPGRFSGRQFSNSRSEMNVSTLELGDSALYLCASSPSGVGANVLTFGAGSRLTVL.

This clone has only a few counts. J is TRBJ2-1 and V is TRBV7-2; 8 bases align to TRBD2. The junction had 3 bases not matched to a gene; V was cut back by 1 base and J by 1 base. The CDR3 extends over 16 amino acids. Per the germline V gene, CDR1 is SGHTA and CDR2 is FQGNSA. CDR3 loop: CASSLVGGGSYNEQFF. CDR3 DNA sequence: TGTGCCAGCAGCTTAGTTGGCGGGGGGTCCTACAATGAGCAGTTCTTC.

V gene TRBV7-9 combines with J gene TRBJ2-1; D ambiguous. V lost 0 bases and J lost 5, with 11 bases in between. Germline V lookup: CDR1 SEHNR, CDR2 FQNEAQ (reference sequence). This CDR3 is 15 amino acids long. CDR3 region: CASSLAGVTDNEQFF. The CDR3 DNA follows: TGTGCCAGCAGCTTAGCCGGCGTCACAGACAATGAGCAGTTCTTC. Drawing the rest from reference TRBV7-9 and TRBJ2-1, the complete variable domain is DTGVSQNPRHKITKRGQNVTFRCDPISEHNRLYWYRQTLGQGPEFLTYFQNEAQLEKSRLLSDRFSAERPKGSFSTLEIQRTEQGDSAMYLCASSLAGVTDNEQFFGPGTRLTVL.

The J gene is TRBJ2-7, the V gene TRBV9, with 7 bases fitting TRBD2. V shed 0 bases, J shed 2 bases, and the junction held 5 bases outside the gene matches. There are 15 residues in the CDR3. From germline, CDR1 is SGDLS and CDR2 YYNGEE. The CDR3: CASSVEGRGAYEQYF. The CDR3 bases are TGTGCCAGCAGCGTAGAAGGCCGGGGGGCCTACGAGCAGTACTTC.

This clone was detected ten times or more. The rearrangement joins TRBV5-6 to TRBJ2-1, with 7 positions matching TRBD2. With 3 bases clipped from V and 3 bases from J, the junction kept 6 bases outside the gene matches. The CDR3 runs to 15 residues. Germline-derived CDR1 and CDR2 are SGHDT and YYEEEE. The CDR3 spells CASSSTSNLYNEQFF. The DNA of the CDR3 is TGTGCCAGCAGCTCGACTAGCAACCTCTACAATGAGCAGTTCTTC.

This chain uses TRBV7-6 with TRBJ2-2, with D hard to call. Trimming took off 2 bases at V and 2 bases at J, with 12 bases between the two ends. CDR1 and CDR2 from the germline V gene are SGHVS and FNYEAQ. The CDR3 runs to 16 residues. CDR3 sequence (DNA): TGTGCCAGCAGCTTACTCTATGATCCTAACACCGGGGAGCTGTTTTTT. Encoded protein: CASSLLYDPNTGELFF.

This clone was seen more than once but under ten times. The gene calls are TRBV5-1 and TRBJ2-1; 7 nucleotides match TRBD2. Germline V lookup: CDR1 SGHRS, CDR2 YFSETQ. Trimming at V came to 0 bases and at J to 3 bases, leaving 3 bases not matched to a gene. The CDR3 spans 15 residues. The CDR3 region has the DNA TGCGCCAGCAGCTTGGCAGCTAGCGGCTACAATGAGCAGTTCTTC. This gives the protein CASSLAASGYNEQFF.

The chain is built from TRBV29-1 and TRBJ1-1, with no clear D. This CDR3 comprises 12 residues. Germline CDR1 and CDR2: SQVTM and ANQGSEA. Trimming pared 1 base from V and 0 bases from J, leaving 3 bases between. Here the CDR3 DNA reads TGCAGCGTTGAAGGCGTGAACACTGAAGCTTTCTTT. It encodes CSVEGVNTEAFF.

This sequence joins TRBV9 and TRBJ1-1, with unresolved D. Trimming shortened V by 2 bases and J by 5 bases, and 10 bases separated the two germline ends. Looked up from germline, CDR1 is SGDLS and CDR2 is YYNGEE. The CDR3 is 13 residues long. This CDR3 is CASSVSGRTEAFF. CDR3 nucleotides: TGTGCCAGCAGCGTCTCTGGGAGAACTGAAGCTTTCTTT.

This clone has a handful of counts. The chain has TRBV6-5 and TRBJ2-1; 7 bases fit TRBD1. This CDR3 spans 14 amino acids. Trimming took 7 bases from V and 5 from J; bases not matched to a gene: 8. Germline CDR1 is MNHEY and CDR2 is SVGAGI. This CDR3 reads CASKTGQHHNEQFF. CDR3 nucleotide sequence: TGTGCCAGCAAGACGGGACAGCACCACAATGAGCAGTTCTTC.

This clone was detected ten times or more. The chain's CDR3 is CASSEGTRAYNEQFF. CDR3 coding DNA: TGTGCCAGCAGTGAGGGGACTAGAGCCTACAATGAGCAGTTCTTC. The chain carries TRBV6-1 and TRBJ2-1; 8 bases map to TRBD2. This CDR3 has 15 residues. Germline CDR1 and CDR2: MNHNS and SASEGT. The ends lost 3 bases at V and 2 bases at J; junction bases unmatched: 3.

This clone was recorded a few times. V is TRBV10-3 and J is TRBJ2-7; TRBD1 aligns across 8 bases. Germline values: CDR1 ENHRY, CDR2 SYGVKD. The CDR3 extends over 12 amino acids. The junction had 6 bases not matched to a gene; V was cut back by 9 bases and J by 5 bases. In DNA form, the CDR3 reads TGTGCCATAGGACAGGGTTCGAACGAGCAGTACTTC. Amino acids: CAIGQGSNEQYF.

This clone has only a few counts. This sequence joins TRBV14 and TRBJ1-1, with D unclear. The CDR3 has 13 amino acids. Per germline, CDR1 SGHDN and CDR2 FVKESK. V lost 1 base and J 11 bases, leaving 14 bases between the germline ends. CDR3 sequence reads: CASSQGPRRGAFF. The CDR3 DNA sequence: TGTGCCAGCAGCCAAGGTCCGAGGCGTGGCGCTTTCTTT.

In DNA, the CDR3 is TGTGCCAGCAGTCCGACAGGGGAGAGCTCACCCCTCCACTTT. It specifies CASSPTGESSPLHF. The chain joins TRBV2 to TRBJ1-6; 8 nucleotides match TRBD1. CDR3 size: 14 residues. V shed 5 bases, J shed 10 bases, and the junction held 7 bases outside the gene matches. Germline CDR1 SNHLY, CDR2 FYNNEI.

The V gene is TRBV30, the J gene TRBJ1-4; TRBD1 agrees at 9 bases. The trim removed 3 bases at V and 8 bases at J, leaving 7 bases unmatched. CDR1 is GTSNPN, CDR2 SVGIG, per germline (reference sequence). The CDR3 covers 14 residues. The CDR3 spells CAWSPKDRGEKLFF. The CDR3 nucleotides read TGTGCCTGGAGCCCAAAGGACAGGGGAGAAAAACTGTTTTTT.

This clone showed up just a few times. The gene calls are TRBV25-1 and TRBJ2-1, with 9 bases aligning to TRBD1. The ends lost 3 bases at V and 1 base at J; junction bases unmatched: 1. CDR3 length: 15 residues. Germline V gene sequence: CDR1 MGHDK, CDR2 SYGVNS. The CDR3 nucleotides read TGTGCCAGCAGTGAGACAGGGGGGTCCTACAATGAGCAGTTCTTC. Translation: CASSETGGSYNEQFF.

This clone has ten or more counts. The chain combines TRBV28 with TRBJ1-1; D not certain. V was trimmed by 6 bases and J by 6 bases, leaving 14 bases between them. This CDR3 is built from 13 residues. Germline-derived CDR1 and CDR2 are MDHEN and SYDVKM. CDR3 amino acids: CASSPVYVSEAFF. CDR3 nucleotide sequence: TGTGCCAGCAGCCCCGTGTACGTTTCTGAAGCTTTCTTT.

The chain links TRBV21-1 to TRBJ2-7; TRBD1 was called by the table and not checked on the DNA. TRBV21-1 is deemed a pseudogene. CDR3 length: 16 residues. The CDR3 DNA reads TGTGCCAGCAGCAAAGAGTGGCTCAGGGGGCTGTACGAGCAGTACTTC. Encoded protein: CASSKEWLRGLYEQYF.